This T cell receptor (beta chain) was obtained from a study of cytomegalovirus exposure and HLA in healthy donors (dated by TCRdb to the late 2010s). For context, the study as a whole: In an earlier analysis of approximately 500 of the donors, around 290 Gb of sequence data and 95 million to 130 million unique TCR beta sequences from 150 million to 200 million T cells were reported. Rather than drawing on any new phenotypic data, the later analysis identified candidate immune exposures from TCR beta sequences and the way those sequences occurred across donors. A later analysis re-examined previously published TCR beta repertoires from roughly 720 donors and added high-resolution HLA genotyping to investigate patterns of TCR occurrence. The study was designed to test whether signatures of past pathogen exposure could be identified by cataloging public T cell receptors. Because of strong linkage in the cohort, 5 or 6 DR-DQ haplotypes were treated as single units for association and clustering. Across about 370 genotyped donors of the cohort, an average of approximately 240,000 unique TCR beta nucleotide sequences per donor were sequenced, and roughly 20% of those sequences were non-productive. Donor age, sex, ethnicity and CMV serostatus were compiled together with the repertoire data. Among the roughly 400 genotyped donors, about 83% belonged to the genetic ancestry cluster associated with self-reported Caucasian donors. An earlier analysis of around 580 of the donors used high-throughput TCR beta sequencing to judge whether each TCR beta V gene segment behaved as functional or pseudogenic. The study profiled the T cell repertoires of 550 to 700 subjects by immunosequencing and related them to cytomegalovirus serostatus. Typing coverage varied by locus: roughly 629-630 donors for A, B, C, DRB1 and DQB1; about 520 for DQA1; approximately 610 for DPA1; 450 to 480 for DPB1. Along with the roughly 610-subject first cohort, a separate validation cohort of approximately 110 different subjects was used. In a later genetic analysis, genome-wide SNP genotypes for about 65% of the roughly 700 donors were used, and that subset was treated as a discovery cohort. Both class I and class II loci were covered by HLA typing, at four-digit resolution. An early release covering about 600 HLA-typed donors comprised around 300 gigabases of sequencing data and some 79 million unique TCR sequences. All discovery cohort repertoires had been generated on a single sequencing platform. To predict cytomegalovirus infection status, the study combined high-throughput TCR immunosequencing, statistical association of individual TCRs with disease status, and machine learning. The study at large found these results: The classifier was reported to diagnose cytomegalovirus status with high specificity and sensitivity in both the original and validation cohorts. When HLA alleles, especially DR and DQ, strongly co-occurred, TCR associations were difficult to assign to individual alleles. In an earlier analysis of some 640 of the donors, most TCR beta V segments were observed in productive rearrangements about 87% or about 30% of the time, broadly matching IMGT annotations. Only TCR beta chains were sequenced in this cohort, and the absence of alpha or paired-chain data limited detectable features. Most TCR sequences were seen in very few donors, while some public TCRs were found in many individuals. In the study, some 160 TCR beta chains were listed as associated with cytomegalovirus. Because counts were too low, about 17 rarely observed V segments, including chromosome 9 orphons, were excluded from the earlier analysis of several hundred of the donors. Some IMGT-functional V segments, including TRBV6-2 and TRBV6-3, could not be told apart with the 87-base-pair reads, so those segments were excluded. Most CMV-associated TCR beta chains appeared to be HLA-restricted in a later analysis, and the HLA associations seemed to be driven largely by CMV exposure. Compared with equally common non-associated chains, HLA-associated TCR beta chains in a later analysis were more clonally expanded and had lower generation probabilities. The only immune exposure information available for the cohort was CMV serostatus. Correlated functional status among segregating V segments might be attributable to linkage disequilibrium, but an unknown experimental factor could not be ruled out. Roughly uniform sequencing depth across donors was assumed in presence/absence analyses, although this assumption may not hold. A further reported finding was that TCR beta sequences accurately predicted the HLA-A and HLA-B alleles for most subjects in the first cohort. Because HLA typing was missing for some donors at each locus, association tests included only the typed subset. According to the authors, the approach could potentially be generalized to other disease states and immunological phenotypes. In a later analysis, TCR association rates were found to vary across HLA loci, with the most associated TCRs seen for DRB1 alleles and the fewest for HLA-C alleles. A group of highly shared sequence variants was considered likely to be a technical artifact of the sequencing pipeline. A later analysis reported that several top co-occurrence clusters appeared linked to parvovirus B19, influenza, CMV and Epstein-Barr virus. In a later analysis, some 18,000 TCR beta sequences were associated with specific HLA alleles at a false discovery rate of 0.05. In a later genetic analysis, a missense DCLRE1C variant was associated with V-gene and J-gene trimming of TCR beta chains, and the association was replicated in an independent cohort. Three of the identified cytomegalovirus-associated TCR beta chains were confirmed in vitro to be specific for cytomegalovirus antigens. Compared with the approximately 710-donor mean, donors in an Asian-associated ancestry cluster had fewer N-insertions in productive TCRs, according to a later genetic analysis.

The germline V gene specifies MNHEY as CDR1 and SVGAGI as CDR2. Inclusive of the bounding cysteine and phenylalanine, the CDR3 is 14 residues long. CDR3 DNA is the only sequence kept; it has 42 bases, read in frame from the first base. V lost 4 bases and J lost 4 bases; the stretch between them is 11 bases long. The cohort consisted of 666 healthy bone marrow donors. All cohort members were sampled while nominally healthy, although unrecorded immune exposures were likely present. The donor tested CMV seropositive, placing the donor among the 289 seropositive members of the cohort. A peripheral blood sample was collected from each donor, and TCR beta sequencing was performed on peripheral blood mononuclear cells. The Qiagen DNeasy Blood Extraction Kit was used to extract genomic DNA from the blood cell samples. Turning to this clone: Its antigen is not yet known. Within one base of it there is no much larger clone, and no base qualities were kept.

The library was produced with the immunoSEQ multiplex PCR assay. For the multiplex PCR, a mixture combining 60 forward primers for TCR Vbeta segments and 13 reverse primers for TCR Jbeta segments was used. A multiplex PCR assay on genomic DNA amplified the CDR3 region of rearranged TCR beta genes. Amplified TCR beta libraries were sequenced as 87-base-pair reads on the Illumina HiSeq System. Concerning the study's data processing: Across the 700 or so repertoires, a later analysis counted 78 million or so unique TCR beta chains, 9.5 million to 12 million of which were shared by at least two donors. To remove PCR and sequencing errors, raw reads were error-corrected and collapsed into unique sequences using a nearest-neighbor algorithm that merged closely related sequences. V, D and J gene segments were assigned by aligning CDR3 sequences to IMGT reference sequences. Each retained sequence needed at least a six-nucleotide match to both a V gene segment and a J gene segment. A rearrangement counted as productive if the CDR3 had no stop codons and remained in frame with V and J, and every other rearrangement counted as non-productive. CDR3 was defined according to IMGT convention as the region running from the second conserved V-encoded cysteine to the conserved J-encoded phenylalanine. The earlier analysis of 587 of the donors excluded sequences that lacked an unambiguous match to a single V gene segment. In an earlier analysis of approximately 590 of the donors, V segments were called functional above 56.7% productive rearrangements and were called segregating when the between-donor standard deviation exceeded 5%. A statistical classification framework was built to diagnose cytomegalovirus status from the catalog of TCR beta chain sequences. A later analysis assigned V and J genes by comparing TCR nucleotide sequences with IMGT/GENE-DB human TR gene sequences. The TCRdist pipeline was used in a later analysis to assign CDR3 sequences and most-parsimonious VDJ recombination scenarios. In a later analysis, every TCR beta chain was defined by the combination of its CDR3 amino acid sequence and its V-gene family, and reads without a unique V-gene family were dropped. In a later analysis, some 600 highly shared, low-generation-probability nucleotide sequences were removed to address suspected cross-contamination and a sequencing artifact. In a later analysis, a clonal expansion index for each public chain was calculated from normalized within-repertoire ranks of inferred template counts. A later analysis computed generation probabilities with a VDJ recombination model fitted to out-of-frame rearrangements, and checked the results against IGoR. In a later analysis, TCR-TCR, TCR-HLA and TCR-CMV co-occurrence was scored with hypergeometric tests, and a repertoire-size bias correction was applied to TCR pairs. To estimate false discovery rates, a later analysis permuted the HLA or CMV assignments 20 times. In a later analysis, co-occurring TCRs were grouped using DBSCAN, and TCRdist sequence similarity was added for clustering within HLA-allele-positive subsets. Repertoires with fewer than 30,000 or more than 120,000 public chains, plus five repertoires with anomalous nucleotide sharing, were excluded from co-occurrence clustering. TCRdb carries this immuneACCESS record with in-frame sequences only. Its versions omit some clonotypes, under half of them owing to an unresolved V gene in the studies checked, with the rest unexplained. The V and J calls and clone size are taken from that table; D and trimming were inferred from the DNA. The sample table lists about 120,000 clones, over 60% of them with a count of one. The top ten clones comprise under 5% of the sample.

Sequencing was performed on PBMCs. The origin of this receptor is a male donor in good health and CMV-seropositive. Recombination linked TRBV6-5 to TRBJ1-3; matching of 6 bases hints at TRBD1 as the D gene. The CDR3 is CASSSGARGNTIYF. The DNA is as follows: TGTGCCAGCAGTTCAGGGGCGCGAGGAAACACCATATATTTT.